The 8 T cell receptor beta chains below all came from one sample that was sequenced in a study of blood T cell repertoires in COVID-19. The repertoire was sequenced with immunoSEQ multiplex PCR; TCRdb's copy has only in-frame clones and lacks some. The sample lists some 400,000 clones, 81% occurring once. Sequenced sample: peripheral blood. Every receptor here comes from a human donor with acute or convalescent COVID-19. The donor label of this sample is uncertain.

This clone has a handful of counts. The chain joins TRBV7-2 to TRBJ1-1; D is ambiguous. CDR1 SGHTA and CDR2 FQGNSA come from the germline V gene. This CDR3 is 14 amino acids long. V dropped 2 bases and J dropped 0 bases, with 7 bases sitting between them. The CDR3 bases are TGTGCCAGCAGCTTATCCCCGTTGAACACTGAAGCTTTCTTT. It yields the protein CASSLSPLNTEAFF.

This chain uses TRBV5-5 with TRBJ1-6; perhaps TRBD1 as D (5 bases). Trimming removed 4 bases at V and 15 bases at J, with 23 bases between. Germline loops: CDR1 SGHKS, CDR2 YYEKEE (reference sequence). This CDR3 comprises 15 residues. This CDR3 reads CASSLTGTSRGSLHF. CDR3 nucleotides: TGTGCCAGCAGCCTGACCGGGACGTCGCGGGGGAGCCTCCACTTT. The complete variable domain, with remaining parts taken from reference TRBV5-5 and TRBJ1-6, reads DAGVTQSPTHLIKTRGQQVTLRCSPISGHKSVSWYQQVLGQGPQFIFQYYEKEERGRGNFPDRFSARQFPNYSSELNVNALLLGDSALYLCASSLTGTSRGSLHFGNGTRLTVT.

The chain employs TRBV13 and TRBJ2-7; TRBD1 matches at 8 bases. From germline, CDR1 is PRHDT and CDR2 FYEKMQ (reference sequence). J was trimmed by 6 bases and V by 5 bases; bases with no gene match: 6. The CDR3 has 13 residues. The CDR3 loop reads CASSPTTGGEQYF. The CDR3 coding sequence is TGTGCCAGCAGCCCTACAACAGGGGGCGAGCAGTACTTC.

The chain is built from TRBV20-1 and TRBJ2-7; D not resolved. Trimming pared 3 bases from V and 5 bases from J, leaving 8 bases between. There are 11 residues in the CDR3. Germline-derived CDR1 and CDR2 are DFQATT and SNEGSKA (reference sequence). The CDR3 sequence: CSARDQDEQYF. CDR3 coding DNA: TGCAGTGCTAGGGATCAGGACGAGCAGTACTTC.

The chain links TRBV4-1 to TRBJ1-6; D is uncertain. The CDR3 sequence is 15 residues long. The germline V and J ends were trimmed by 3 bases and 7 bases, with 13 bases remaining between them. Germline-derived CDR1 and CDR2 are MGHRA and YSYEKL. The CDR3 loop reads CASSQRASSNSPLHF. The CDR3, as DNA: TGCGCCAGCAGCCAGAGGGCGTCCTCCAATTCACCCCTCCACTTT.

V is TRBV7-8 and J is TRBJ2-3; D possibly corresponds to TRBD1 (6 bases). Germline lookup yields CDR1 SGHVS and CDR2 FQNEAQ. Trimming removed 5 bases at V and 0 bases at J, with 12 bases between. CDR3 length: 15 residues. The CDR3 reads CASSKQGKSTDTQYF. Written as DNA, the CDR3 is TGTGCCAGCAGCAAACAGGGTAAAAGCACAGATACGCAGTATTTT. Using reference TRBV7-8 and TRBJ2-3 for the parts outside the CDR3, the full variable domain is GAGVSQSPRYKVAKRGQDVALRCDPISGHVSLFWYQQALGQGPEFLTYFQNEAQLDKSGLPSDRFFAERPEGSVSTLKIQRTQQEDSAVYLCASSKQGKSTDTQYFGPGTRLTVL.

V usage is TRBV5-1 and J usage is TRBJ1-1; a weak D match, TRBD1 (6 bases). CDR1 SGHRS and CDR2 YFSETQ come from the germline V gene. V was pared by 4 bases and J by 2 bases, with 15 bases between. The CDR3 is 15 amino acids. CDR3 DNA: TGCGCCAGCAGCGCAGGGGTCTTAATCAACACTGAAGCTTTCTTT. It specifies CASSAGVLINTEAFF.

The chain employs TRBV6-6 and TRBJ1-2, with 9 nucleotides matching TRBD1. V was pared by 4 bases and J by 2 bases, with 2 bases of the junction left unmatched. The CDR3 is made up of 14 amino acids. Germline V gives CDR1 MNHNY, CDR2 SVGAGI (reference sequence). The CDR3 DNA is TGTGCCAGCAGTTGGACAGGGGCCAACTATGGCTACACCTTC. It specifies CASSWTGANYGYTF.